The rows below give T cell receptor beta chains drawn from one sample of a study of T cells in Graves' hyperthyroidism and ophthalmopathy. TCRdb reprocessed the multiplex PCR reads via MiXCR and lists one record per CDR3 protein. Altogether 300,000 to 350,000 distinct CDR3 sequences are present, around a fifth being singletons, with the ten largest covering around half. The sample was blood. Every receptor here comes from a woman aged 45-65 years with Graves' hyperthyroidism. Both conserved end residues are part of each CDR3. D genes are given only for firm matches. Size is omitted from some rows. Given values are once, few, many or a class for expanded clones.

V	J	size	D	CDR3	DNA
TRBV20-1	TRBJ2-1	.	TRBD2	CSARRARGLATLLYNEQFF	TGCAGTGCTAGACGGGCACGGGGACTAGCGACTCTCCTTTACAATGAGCAGTTCTTC
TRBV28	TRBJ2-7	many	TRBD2	CASSFGGSHYEQYF	TGTGCCAGCAGTTTTGGCGGGAGCCACTACGAGCAGTACTTC
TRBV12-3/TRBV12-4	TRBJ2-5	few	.	CASSLNSLDQETQYF	TGTGCCAGCAGTTTAAATTCCCTAGACCAAGAGACCCAGTACTTC
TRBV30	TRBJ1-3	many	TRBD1	CAWSEGTGVRNTIYF	TGTGCCTGGAGTGAAGGGACAGGGGTCAGAAACACCATATATTTT
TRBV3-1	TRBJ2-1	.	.	CASSQDTNATCGQFF	TGTGCCAGCAGCCAAGATACGAACGCAACATGTGGGCAGTTCTTC
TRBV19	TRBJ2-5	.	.	CASSIPQEGLRHVETQYF	TGTGCCAGTAGTATTCCCCAGGAAGGTCTGCGGCATGTCGAGACCCAGTACTTC
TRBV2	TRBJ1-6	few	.	CASSGQHSPLHF	TGTGCCAGCAGTGGGCAGCATTCACCCCTCCACTTT
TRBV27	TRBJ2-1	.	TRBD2	CASSLRTSGSRNEQFF	TGTGCCAGCAGTCTCCGGACTAGCGGGAGTCGGAATGAGCAGTTCTTC
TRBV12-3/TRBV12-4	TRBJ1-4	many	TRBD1	CASSLLGQGGEKLFF	TGTGCCAGCAGTTTACTCGGACAGGGTGGAGAAAAACTGTTTTTT
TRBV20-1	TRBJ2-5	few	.	CSAPIGGEGFRETQYF	TGCAGTGCCCCGATCGGGGGAGAGGGGTTCCGAGAGACCCAGTACTTC
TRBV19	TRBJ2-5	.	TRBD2	CTTRAGDVRETQYF	TGTACCACCAGGGCGGGAGACGTTCGCGAGACCCAGTACTTC
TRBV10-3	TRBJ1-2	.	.	CAISESEDVVGYTF	TGTGCCATCAGTGAGTCGGAGGATGTAGTAGGCTACACCTTC
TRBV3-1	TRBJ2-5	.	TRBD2	CASSRGYKKRGGETQYF	TGTGCCAGCAGCCGGGGGTACAAAAAGCGGGGCGGAGAGACCCAGTACTTC
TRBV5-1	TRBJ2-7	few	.	CASSNSTALKSYEQYF	TGCGCCAGCAGCAACTCGACAGCATTAAAATCCTACGAGCAGTACTTC
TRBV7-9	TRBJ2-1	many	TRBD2	CASSSTSGGLYNEQFF	TGTGCCAGCAGTTCGACTAGCGGGGGACTATACAATGAGCAGTTCTTC
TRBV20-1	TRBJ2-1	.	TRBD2	CSARDTGRELSYNEQFF	TGCAGTGCTAGAGATACCGGGCGGGAGCTCTCCTACAATGAGCAGTTCTTC
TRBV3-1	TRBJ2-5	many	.	CASSQDSGKETQYF	TGTGCCAGCAGCCAAGATTCGGGCAAAGAGACCCAGTACTTC